Sequencing of this TCR beta chain was carried out in a study of blood T cell repertoires in COVID-19. About the research overall: Some COVID-19 samples were acute and others convalescent; all came from the United States, Italy and Spain. Nucleic acid was either cDNA or gDNA, and it came from T cells, B-cell-depleted T cells, or PBMCs.

V dropped 4 bases and J dropped 7; count of bases not matched to a gene: 5. The germline gives CDR1 SGHRS, CDR2 YFSETQ. The CDR3 loop spans 15 amino acids. Original analysis: Using reference gene primer amplification, nucleated cell counts were estimated. TCRdb's copy holds only in-frame clones and misses some; the assay was immunoSEQ multiplex PCR. V, J and clone size are taken as reported in that table, and D and trimming were inferred from the DNA itself. The sample holds approximately 270,000 clones; approximately 90% are singletons and the top ten take roughly 3%. V gene TRBV5-1 combines with J gene TRBJ1-6; the match to TRBD1 covers 10 bases. Material: peripheral blood. The TCR originated in a young man with active or convalescent COVID-19. CDR3 amino acids: CASSPAGQGNSPLHF. The DNA for the CDR3 is TGCGCCAGCAGCCCGGCGGGACAGGGGAATTCACCCCTCCACTTT. Complete variable domain (other parts from reference TRBV5-1 and TRBJ1-6): KAGVTQTPRYLIKTRGQQVTLSCSPISGHRSVSWYQQTPGQGLQFLFEYFSETQRNKGNFPGRFSGRQFSNSRSEMNVSTLELGDSALYLCASSPAGQGNSPLHFGNGTRLTVT.